Below are 30 T cell receptor beta chains sequenced from a single sample in a study of T-cell memory formation after mild COVID-19. In TCRdb, the 5' RACE reads were re-called with MiXCR into one record per CDR3 protein. Here the sample spans about 360,000 distinct CDR3 sequences, approximately 15% being singletons. Source material: PBMCs or a T cell subset sorted from them (not recorded which). These receptors were taken from a young man who had mild COVID-19 (a few samples of this study predate the infection). Cell type and time point are not known.

A few counts support this clonotype. DNA of the CDR3: TGTGCCAGCAGTGTGACCTTAGGGGAGCAGTTCTTC. Protein: CASSVTLGEQFF. The chain combines TRBV2 with TRBJ2-1; D remains ambiguous. V was clipped by 4 bases and J by 10 bases, with 11 bases between them. CDR1 SNHLY and CDR2 FYNNEI come from the germline V gene. The CDR3 loop spans 12 amino acids.

A word on this clonotype: At one end the junction does not follow the germline gene, possibly because of a read error. This chain uses TRBV5-1 with TRBJ2-5; no clear D. The CDR3 sequence is 12 residues long. The germline V gene has CDR1 SGHRS and CDR2 YFSETQ. CDR3 sequence reads: CASRLGQETQYF. CDR3 bases: TGCGCCAGCAGGTTGGGGCAAGAGACCCAGTACTTC.

This clonotype was detected many times. The J gene is TRBJ2-5, the V gene TRBV5-1; 9 bases are shared with TRBD2. V trimming: 7 bases; J trimming: 5 bases; junction bases outside the gene matches: 9. Germline CDR1 and CDR2: SGHRS and YFSETQ. This CDR3 has 14 amino acids. The CDR3 is CASFRGTSRETQYF. CDR3 nucleotides: TGCGCCAGCTTCCGAGGGACTAGCAGGGAGACCCAGTACTTC.

This clonotype has a count of ten or more. The chain is built from TRBV4-3 and TRBJ2-1; D is unclear. Per germline, CDR1 LGHNA and CDR2 YSLEER. This CDR3 region has 14 residues. The germline V and J ends were trimmed by 4 bases and 5 bases, with 12 bases remaining between them. The CDR3 coding sequence is TGCGCCAGCAGCCTCCTGGCTAATGACAATGAGCAGTTCTTC. Protein product: CASSLLANDNEQFF.

The chain has TRBV5-4 and TRBJ1-1, with D possibly matching TRBD1 (6 bases). V dropped 7 bases and J dropped 0 bases, with 22 bases sitting between them. From germline, CDR1 is SGHNT and CDR2 YYREEE (reference sequence). This CDR3 has 17 amino acids. The CDR3 region has the DNA TGTGCCAGCGCTACCTCCTCCTTTGGGGGCATGAACACTGAAGCTTTCTTT. It translates to CASATSSFGGMNTEAFF.

This clonotype was detected a few times. The V and J genes are TRBV6-5 and TRBJ1-4; tentatively, D is TRBD1 (5 bases). Trimming stripped 6 bases from V and 5 bases from J, with 13 bases between. Germline CDR1 MNHEY, CDR2 SVGAGI. This CDR3 is built from 14 residues. The CDR3 DNA reads TGTGCCAGCAGCTATGACAGAAGGAATGAAAAACTGTTTTTT. It codes for CASSYDRRNEKLFF.

In its sample, this clonotype was seen many times. V gene TRBV27 combines with J gene TRBJ2-5; 7 bases align to TRBD1. This CDR3 region has 14 residues. In germline, CDR1 is MNHEY, CDR2 SMNVEV (reference sequence). V gave up 2 bases and J gave up 5 bases; unmatched junction bases: 5. In DNA, the CDR3 is TGTGCCAGCAGTTTAGAAGGGGGCCGGGAGACCCAGTACTTC. It yields the protein CASSLEGGRETQYF.

This clonotype was seen more than once but under ten times. The genes are TRBV3-1 and TRBJ1-1, with unresolved D. The CDR3 extends over 15 amino acids. CDR1 LGHDT and CDR2 YNNKEL come from the germline V gene (reference sequence). Deletions cut 0 bases from V and 4 bases from J, with 12 bases between. Here the CDR3 reads CASSQERVGSTEAFF. CDR3 in DNA: TGTGCCAGCAGCCAAGAGAGGGTTGGGAGCACTGAAGCTTTCTTT.

The rearrangement links TRBV7-2 to TRBJ2-5, with 11 bases fitting TRBD2. With 2 bases clipped from V and 13 bases from J, the junction kept 12 bases outside the gene matches. Per germline, CDR1 SGHTA and CDR2 FQGNSA. This CDR3 is built from 15 residues. The CDR3 is CASSLPSGGTGGLYF. CDR3 sequence (DNA): TGTGCCAGCAGCTTACCTAGCGGGGGGACCGGCGGTTTGTACTTC.

This clonotype came up a few times. The J gene is TRBJ2-5, the V gene TRBV11-2, with D perhaps matching TRBD2 (5 bases). This CDR3 contains 13 residues. CDR1 and CDR2 (germline): SGHAT, FQNNGV. The V and J ends lost 1 base and 6 bases respectively, with 9 bases between them. The CDR3 protein is CASSLARRKTQYF. As DNA, the CDR3 is TGTGCCAGCAGCTTAGCAAGGAGGAAGACCCAGTACTTC.

The chain recombines TRBV5-1 with TRBJ2-3, with TRBD2 matching 8 bases. CDR1 is SGHRS and CDR2 is YFSETQ in the germline V gene. CDR3 length equals 13 residues. Trimming removed 6 bases from V and 6 bases from J; junction bases left unmatched: 6. In DNA, the CDR3 is TGCGCCAGCACTTCCGGGGGGGAGGATACGCAGTATTTT. It yields the protein CASTSGGEDTQYF.

A single count supports this clonotype. The V and J genes are TRBV18 and TRBJ1-6; D not certain. Germline V gives CDR1 KGHSH, CDR2 LQKENI. The CDR3 consists of 15 residues. Trimming cost V 3 bases and J 7 bases, with 13 bases left between them. CDR3 nucleotide sequence: TGTGCCAGCTCACCCTCCCCCGGGTCGAATTCACCCCTCCACTTT. Translation gives CASSPSPGSNSPLHF.

J is TRBJ1-6 and V is TRBV27; TRBD1 matches 9 bases. V lost 6 bases to trimming and J lost 7 bases; unmatched junction nucleotides: 10. CDR1 is MNHEY and CDR2 is SMNVEV in the germline V gene (reference sequence). This CDR3 has 16 residues. Here the CDR3 DNA reads TGTGCCAGCAGGCAAACAGGGGGCGGAGTGAATTCACCCCTCCACTTT. Translated, it gives CASRQTGGGVNSPLHF.

This clonotype was picked up a small number of times. The rearrangement joins TRBV25-1 to TRBJ2-5; a weak D match, TRBD2 (6 bases). The CDR3 consists of 12 residues. V was trimmed by 3 bases and J by 5 bases, leaving 7 bases between them. In germline, CDR1 is MGHDK, CDR2 SYGVNS. The CDR3 DNA sequence: TGTGCCAGCAGTGATGCGGGGGAGACCCAGTACTTC. The encoded protein is CASSDAGETQYF.

The chain has TRBV27 and TRBJ1-1; no firm D call. Trimming stripped 0 bases from V and 4 bases from J, with 9 bases between. Germline V lookup: CDR1 MNHEY, CDR2 SMNVEV (reference sequence). The CDR3 is made up of 14 amino acids. The CDR3 nucleotides are TGTGCCAGCAGTTTATCTGGGGTGGTCACTGAAGCTTTCTTT. As protein: CASSLSGVVTEAFF.

In this sample, this clonotype turned up a few times. The chain recombines TRBV5-1 with TRBJ2-1; D may be TRBD1 (6 bases). The germline CDR1 and CDR2 sequences are SGHRS and YFSETQ. Trimming pared 4 bases from V and 9 bases from J, leaving 23 bases between. The CDR3 covers 16 residues. The CDR3 reads CASSVGVRAGEGEQFF. CDR3 nucleotide sequence: TGCGCCAGCAGCGTAGGCGTTAGAGCAGGGGAAGGTGAGCAGTTCTTC.

V is TRBV7-9 and J is TRBJ1-2; perhaps TRBD1 as D (6 bases). The germline gives CDR1 SEHNR, CDR2 FQNEAQ (reference sequence). This CDR3 is 17 amino acids long. The V end lost 5 bases, the J end lost 5 bases, and 24 bases lay between the germline ends. The CDR3 coding sequence is TGTGCCAGCAGCCCCGTAGAGGGGGTATTGGCCCGGTATGGCTACACCTTC. This sequence encodes CASSPVEGVLARYGYTF.

This clonotype has more than one count but fewer than ten. This sequence joins TRBV4-3 and TRBJ2-6, with TRBD2 identical over 7 bases. The CDR3 runs 18 residues. Germline V gene lookup returns CDR1 LGHNA and CDR2 YSLEER. V trimming: 4 bases; J trimming: 0 bases; junction bases outside the gene matches: 9. The chain's CDR3 is CASSPGQAGSSGANVLTF. The CDR3 DNA is TGCGCCAGCAGCCCAGGACAAGCGGGGAGCTCTGGGGCCAACGTCCTGACTTTC.

The chain has TRBV29-1 and TRBJ1-1; 8 nucleotides match TRBD1. The CDR3 extends over 15 amino acids. Germline V gene data show CDR1 as SQVTM and CDR2 as ANQGSEA. V was clipped by 1 base and J by 0 bases; unmatched bases: 4. CDR3 DNA: TGCAGCGTTGAAGGCGACAGGGGCTTGAACACTGAAGCTTTCTTT. As protein: CSVEGDRGLNTEAFF.

In nucleotides, the CDR3 is TGTGCCAGCAGCGTGTCCGGGACAGGGGATCAGCCCCAGCATTTT. Translating it yields CASSVSGTGDQPQHF. The rearrangement links TRBV9 to TRBJ1-5, with 10 bases fitting TRBD1. Trimming at V came to 2 bases and at J to 5 bases, leaving 4 bases not matched to a gene. Germline V CDR1 and CDR2: SGDLS, YYNGEE. This CDR3 contains 15 residues. Together with reference TRBV9 and TRBJ1-5, the CDR3 gives the full variable domain: DSGVTQTPKHLITATGQRVTLRCSPRSGDLSVYWYQQSLDQGLQFLIQYYNGEERAKGNILERFSAQQFPDLHSELNLSSLELGDSALYFCASSVSGTGDQPQHFGDGTRLSIL.

This clonotype was observed a few times. The chain recombines TRBV20-1 with TRBJ1-2; tentatively, D is TRBD1 (5 bases). The length of the CDR3 is 14 residues. The V and J ends lost 3 bases and 4 bases respectively, with 15 bases between them. Germline V gene sequence: CDR1 DFQATT, CDR2 SNEGSKA (reference sequence). The CDR3 DNA reads as TGCAGTGCTAGTGAAGCAGGGATCCTCTATGGCTACACCTTC. Encoded protein: CSASEAGILYGYTF.

The chain has TRBV6-6 and TRBJ1-5; the D gene is possibly TRBD1 (5 bases). V was pared by 2 bases and J by 6 bases, with 8 bases between. Looked up from germline, CDR1 is MNHNY and CDR2 is SVGAGI (reference sequence). CDR3 size: 13 residues. The CDR3 nucleotides are TGTGCCAGCAGTTACGAGGGGAGTCAGCCCCAGCATTTT. Protein sequence: CASSYEGSQPQHF.

This clonotype occurred a few times. The V and J genes are TRBV20-1 and TRBJ1-3; D possibly corresponds to TRBD1 (5 bases). Trimming pared 6 bases from V and 1 base from J, leaving 13 bases between. The CDR3 runs 14 residues. CDR1 and CDR2 from the germline V gene are DFQATT and SNEGSKA (reference sequence). The DNA for the CDR3 is TGCAGTGCCCCTATGCAGGGATCTGGAAACACCATATATTTT. Amino acid sequence: CSAPMQGSGNTIYF.

V usage is TRBV7-9 and J usage is TRBJ2-7; no clear D. Trimming stripped 3 bases from V and 5 bases from J, with 11 bases between. The CDR3 loop spans 13 amino acids. Per the germline V gene, CDR1 is SEHNR and CDR2 is FQNEAQ (reference sequence). CDR3: CASSFGVGDEQYV. The CDR3 DNA is TGTGCCAGCAGCTTCGGAGTTGGAGACGAGCAGTACGTC.

This clonotype was counted between two and nine times. This chain joins TRBV6-5 and TRBJ2-2, with D tentatively TRBD2 (6 bases). Germline lookup yields CDR1 MNHEY and CDR2 SVGAGI. Trimming shortened V by 6 bases and J by 0 bases, and 17 bases separated the two germline ends. The CDR3 is made up of 17 amino acids. CDR3 bases: TGTGCCAGCAGCCCCCAGGGACTCTTCGCGAACACCGGGGAGCTGTTTTTT. It codes for CASSPQGLFANTGELFF.

The gene calls are TRBV5-5 and TRBJ1-5; unclear D gene. Per the germline V gene, CDR1 is SGHKS and CDR2 is YYEKEE (reference sequence). Trimming removed 0 bases from V and 0 bases from J, with 13 bases in between. The CDR3 runs to 17 residues. The CDR3 loop is CASSLGAPFYSNQPQHF. CDR3 bases: TGTGCCAGCAGCTTGGGGGCCCCGTTTTATAGCAATCAGCCCCAGCATTTT.

Concerning this clonotype itself: One end of the junction does not line up with germline, which may come from a read error. The J gene is TRBJ2-3, the V gene TRBV20-1; D remains ambiguous. Germline assignment: CDR1 DFQATT and CDR2 SNEGSKA (reference sequence). This CDR3 is 14 amino acids long. Here the CDR3 DNA reads TGCAGTGCCTTAAGGGCTCCTTACACAGATACGAAGTATTTT. Protein sequence: CSALRAPYTDTKYF.

This clonotype has only a few counts. The V and J genes are TRBV2 and TRBJ2-7; no firm D call. The CDR3 loop spans 12 amino acids. V was cut by 1 base and J by 6 bases, with 7 bases left in between. The germline CDR1 and CDR2 sequences are SNHLY and FYNNEI. CDR3 nucleotide sequence: TGTGCCAGCAGTGAAGTGCCGACCGAGCAGTACGTC. Translating it yields CASSEVPTEQYV.

This clonotype showed up just a few times. V and J are TRBV19 and TRBJ1-2; 7 bases map to TRBD1. J gave up 9 bases and V 5 bases, and 9 bases lay outside the gene matches. CDR1 is LNHDA and CDR2 is SQIVND in the germline V gene (reference sequence). There are 13 residues in the CDR3. DNA of the CDR3: TGTGCCAGTAGTGCCGACAGGGTTTTGAGCTACACCTTC. Its translation is CASSADRVLSYTF.

This chain links TRBV10-3 with TRBJ2-1, with D uncertain. Looked up from germline, CDR1 is ENHRY and CDR2 is SYGVKD. Trimming shortened V by 6 bases and J by 0 bases, and 6 bases separated the two germline ends. The CDR3 spans 13 residues. CDR3 sequence: CAISSSSYNEQFF. The CDR3 nucleotides read TGTGCCATCAGCAGCAGCTCCTACAATGAGCAGTTCTTC.